This T cell receptor beta chain originates from a study of T-cell reconstitution after alpha-beta-depleted transplantation in children. Study results and caveats: One year after transplant, T-cell counts and diversity came mostly from newly produced T cells. Reportedly, only several hundred clones from non-depleted graft cells drove alpha-beta T-cell counts at about two months.

In germline, CDR1 is DFQATT, CDR2 SNEGSKA (reference sequence). Trimming pared 0 bases from V and 3 bases from J, leaving 9 bases between. The length of the CDR3 is 14 residues. This clonotype was counted many times. Its antigen is still unknown. Unique molecular identifiers were incorporated into the prepared TCRbeta library. From the PCR reads, TCRdb called clonotypes with MiXCR, one entry per CDR3 protein. Among about 120,000 distinct CDR3 sequences listed, roughly 23% were seen once. This receptor was identified in a male patient between 2 and 10 years old who had a stem cell transplant for chronic granulomatous disease, so the T cells may come from the graft donor. Sequences were derived from PBMCs, mostly from graft donor cells, sampled 180 days after TCRalphabeta/CD19-depleted stem cell transplant. V gene TRBV20-1 combines with J gene TRBJ1-5; D uncertain. The CDR3 is CSARDLGSNQPQHF. The CDR3 DNA reads as TGCAGTGCTAGAGATCTTGGATCCAATCAGCCCCAGCATTTT.